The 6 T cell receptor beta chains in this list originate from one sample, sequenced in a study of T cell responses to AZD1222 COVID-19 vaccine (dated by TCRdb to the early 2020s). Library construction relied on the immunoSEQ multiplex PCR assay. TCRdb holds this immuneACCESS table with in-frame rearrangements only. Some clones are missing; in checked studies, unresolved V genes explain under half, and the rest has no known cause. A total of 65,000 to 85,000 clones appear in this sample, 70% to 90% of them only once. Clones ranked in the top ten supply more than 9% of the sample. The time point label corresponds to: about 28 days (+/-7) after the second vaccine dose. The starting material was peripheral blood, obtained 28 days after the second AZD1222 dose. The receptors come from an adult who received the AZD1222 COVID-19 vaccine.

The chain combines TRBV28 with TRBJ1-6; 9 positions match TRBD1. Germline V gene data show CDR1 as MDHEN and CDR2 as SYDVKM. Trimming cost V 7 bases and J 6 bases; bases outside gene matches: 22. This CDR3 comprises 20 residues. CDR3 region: CASKAGAGQGVLWVNSPLHF. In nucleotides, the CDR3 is TGTGCCAGCAAAGCGGGGGCGGGACAGGGAGTACTCTGGGTTAATTCACCCCTCCACTTT.

In DNA form, the CDR3 reads TGCGCCAGCAGTCAATCTAATACGCAGTATTTT. Translation: CASSQSNTQYF. The rearrangement joins TRBV23-1 to TRBJ2-3; D is unresolved. TRBV23-1 is sorted into the ORF group, with uncertain function. The CDR3 extends over 11 amino acids. V lost 0 bases and J lost 7, with 2 bases in between.

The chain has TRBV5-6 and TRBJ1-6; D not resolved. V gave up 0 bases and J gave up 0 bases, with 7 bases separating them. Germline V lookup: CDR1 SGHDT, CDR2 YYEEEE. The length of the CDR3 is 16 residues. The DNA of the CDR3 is TGTGCCAGCAGCTTGGCGGGGAGCTCCTATAATTCACCCCTCCACTTT. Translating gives CASSLAGSSYNSPLHF.

This CDR3 reads CASSQGGYGYTF. Here the CDR3 DNA reads TGTGCCAGCAGCCAGGGGGGCTATGGCTACACCTTC. This chain connects TRBV12-3 or TRBV12-4 to TRBJ1-2; TRBD1 agrees at 7 bases. This CDR3 region has 12 residues. The J segment lost 4 bases and the V segment lost 6 bases, leaving 2 bases of the junction unmatched.

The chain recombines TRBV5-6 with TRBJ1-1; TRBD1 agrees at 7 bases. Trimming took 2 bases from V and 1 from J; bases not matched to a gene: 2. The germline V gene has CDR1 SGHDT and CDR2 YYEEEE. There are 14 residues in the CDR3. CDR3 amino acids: CASSFGTANTEAFF. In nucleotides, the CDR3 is TGTGCCAGCAGCTTCGGGACAGCGAACACTGAAGCTTTCTTT.

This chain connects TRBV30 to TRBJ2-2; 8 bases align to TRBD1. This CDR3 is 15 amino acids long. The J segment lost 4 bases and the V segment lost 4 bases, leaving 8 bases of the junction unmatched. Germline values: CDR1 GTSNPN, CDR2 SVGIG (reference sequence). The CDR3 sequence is CAWNRGQATTGELFF. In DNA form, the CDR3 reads TGTGCCTGGAATAGGGGACAGGCGACCACCGGGGAGCTGTTTTTT.